The next 14 T cell receptor beta chains were all read from a single sample in a study of CD8 T cells in Susac syndrome. The RNA input was roughly 0.45 to 1 ug, and it was reverse transcribed with random hexamers. In TCRdb, the immunoSEQ multiplex PCR reads were re-called with MiXCR into one record per CDR3 protein. The table has some 150,000 distinct CDR3 sequences, 94% seen once. Sequenced: CD8+ T cells from PBMCs. These receptors were collected from a human donor in good health.

This clonotype appeared once. The CDR3 here is CATGTGPLSDTQYF. The DNA of the CDR3 is TGTGCCACGGGGACAGGGCCTCTCTCAGATACGCAGTATTTT. The V and J genes are TRBV15 and TRBJ2-3; 9 bases fit TRBD1. The CDR3 is made up of 14 amino acids. V lost 9 bases to trimming and J lost 4 bases; unmatched junction nucleotides: 8. From germline, CDR1 is LNHNV and CDR2 YYDKDF (reference sequence).

The J gene is TRBJ2-5, the V gene TRBV4-3; 12 nucleotides match TRBD2. Per germline, CDR1 LGHNA and CDR2 YSLEER. The CDR3 loop spans 15 amino acids. V was pared by 4 bases and J by 5 bases, with 5 bases of the junction left unmatched. As DNA, the CDR3 is TGCGCCAGCAGCCGGACTAGCGGGATTCTCGAGACCCAGTACTTC. It yields the protein CASSRTSGILETQYF.

This rearrangement joins TRBV6-5 to TRBJ1-2, with D unresolved. Trimming shortened V by 0 bases and J by 4 bases, and 6 bases separated the two germline ends. Germline CDR1 is MNHEY and CDR2 is SVGAGI. This CDR3 comprises 13 residues. CDR3 sequence: CASSYSNLYGYTF. The CDR3 DNA reads TGTGCCAGCAGTTACTCGAACCTCTATGGCTACACCTTC.

This chain uses TRBV3-1 with TRBJ1-1; no definite D call. V was clipped by 0 bases and J by 1 base, with 9 bases between them. This CDR3 region has 15 residues. Germline loops: CDR1 LGHDT, CDR2 YNNKEL (reference sequence). The CDR3, as DNA: TGTGCCAGCAGCCAAGAACAGCAGCCGAACACTGAAGCTTTCTTT. Amino acids: CASSQEQQPNTEAFF.

The V call is TRBV6-5, the J call TRBJ1-2, with 10 bases identical to TRBD1. Germline CDR1 and CDR2: MNHEY and SVGAGI. The junction had 7 bases not matched to a gene; V was cut back by 4 bases and J by 2 bases. The CDR3 has 16 residues. The CDR3 protein is CASSSRTGGDNYGYTF. In DNA, the CDR3 is TGTGCCAGCAGTTCAAGGACAGGGGGGGACAACTATGGCTACACCTTC.

This rearrangement joins TRBV19 to TRBJ1-5; no reliable D call. The CDR3 spans 11 residues. Germline V gene lookup returns CDR1 LNHDA and CDR2 SQIVND (reference sequence). V lost 1 base to trimming and J lost 6 bases, with 1 base between them. The CDR3 loop is CASSIGQPQHF. The CDR3 coding sequence is TGTGCCAGTAGTATAGGTCAGCCCCAGCATTTT.

This clonotype was picked up one time. This rearrangement joins TRBV30 to TRBJ2-2; D tentatively reads TRBD1 or TRBD2 (5 bases each). CDR1 is GTSNPN and CDR2 is SVGIG in the germline V gene (reference sequence). Trimming pared 7 bases from V and 8 bases from J, leaving 11 bases between. The CDR3 is made up of 11 amino acids. CDR3 amino acids: CAFGAGGELFF. CDR3 in DNA: TGTGCCTTCGGGGCCGGAGGGGAGCTGTTTTTT.

The chain uses TRBV7-3 and TRBJ2-3; the match to TRBD2 covers 12 bases. Germline V gene sequence: CDR1 SGHTA, CDR2 FQGTGA. J gave up 2 bases and V 1 base, and 4 bases lay outside the gene matches. The CDR3 consists of 17 residues. The CDR3 coding sequence is TGTGCCAGCAGCTTAAACCTAGCGGGAGGGCCCACAGATACGCAGTATTTT. Amino acids: CASSLNLAGGPTDTQYF.

The chain is built from TRBV4-2 and TRBJ2-7, with D perhaps matching TRBD2 (6 bases). Germline CDR1 reads LGHNA; CDR2 reads YNFKEQ. V lost 0 bases, J lost 0 bases, and 15 bases lay in between. The CDR3 covers 17 residues. The CDR3 protein is CASSQDFRGGGSYEQYF. In nucleotides, the CDR3 is TGTGCCAGCAGCCAAGATTTTCGGGGAGGAGGCTCCTACGAGCAGTACTTC.

The chain has TRBV29-1 and TRBJ2-3; D call uncertain. The CDR3 is made up of 10 amino acids. Trimming removed 5 bases at V and 3 bases at J, with 3 bases between. Germline V CDR1 and CDR2: SQVTM, ANQGSEA. CDR3 loop: CSVMTDTQYF. In nucleotides, the CDR3 is TGCAGCGTTATGACAGATACGCAGTATTTT.

The genes are TRBV29-1 and TRBJ2-2, with 9 nucleotides matching TRBD2. Germline V gene lookup returns CDR1 SQVTM and CDR2 ANQGSEA. The CDR3 has 14 residues. Trimming cost V 7 bases and J 5 bases; bases outside gene matches: 8. The DNA for the CDR3 is TGCAGCGCTGATAGCGGGAGAGGTACCGGGGAGCTGTTTTTT. Its protein product is CSADSGRGTGELFF.

The chain recombines TRBV12-3 or TRBV12-4 with TRBJ2-7; 9 nucleotides agree with TRBD1. CDR3 length: 15 residues. With 3 bases clipped from V and 1 base from J, the junction kept 4 bases outside the gene matches. The CDR3 spells CASSFGTGLSYEQYF. CDR3 DNA sequence: TGTGCCAGCAGTTTCGGGACAGGGCTTTCCTACGAGCAGTACTTC.

The chain recombines TRBV5-4 with TRBJ2-3; the D is unclear. Germline assignment: CDR1 SGHNT and CDR2 YYREEE (reference sequence). V lost 0 bases and J lost 2, with 16 bases in between. The CDR3 length is 17 residues. Written as DNA, the CDR3 is TGTGCCAGCAGCTTGGCCCAGTGGGCAGAGCTCACAGATACGCAGTATTTT. Amino acids: CASSLAQWAELTDTQYF. Supplemented by reference TRBV5-4 and TRBJ2-3, the full variable domain reads ETGVTQSPTHLIKTRGQQVTLRCSSQSGHNTVSWYQQALGQGPQFIFQYYREEENGRGNFPPRFSGLQFPNYSSELNVNALELDDSALYLCASSLAQWAELTDTQYFGPGTRLTVL.

The genes are TRBV7-9 and TRBJ2-7; D remains unclear. Trimming took off 5 bases at V and 3 bases at J, with 14 bases between the two ends. Germline loops: CDR1 SEHNR, CDR2 FQNEAQ (reference sequence). The CDR3 runs 14 residues. DNA of the CDR3: TGTGCCAGCAGCCCCCGAGACAAGAGCTACGAGCAGTACTTC. This encodes CASSPRDKSYEQYF.